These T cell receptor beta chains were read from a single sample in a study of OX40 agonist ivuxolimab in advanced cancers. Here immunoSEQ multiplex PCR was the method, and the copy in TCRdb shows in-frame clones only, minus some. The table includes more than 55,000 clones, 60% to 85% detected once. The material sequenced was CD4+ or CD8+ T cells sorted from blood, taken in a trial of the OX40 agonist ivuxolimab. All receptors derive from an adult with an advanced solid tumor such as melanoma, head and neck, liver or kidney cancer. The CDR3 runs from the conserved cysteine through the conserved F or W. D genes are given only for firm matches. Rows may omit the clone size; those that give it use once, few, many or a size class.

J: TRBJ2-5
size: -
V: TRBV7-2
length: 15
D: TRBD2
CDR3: CASSPPGLGQETQYF
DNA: TGTGCCAGCAGTCCTCCGGGACTAGGACAAGAGACCCAGTACTTC

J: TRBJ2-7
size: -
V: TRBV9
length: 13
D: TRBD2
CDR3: CASSVELAREQYF
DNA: TGTGCCAGCAGCGTAGAACTAGCGCGCGAGCAGTACTTC

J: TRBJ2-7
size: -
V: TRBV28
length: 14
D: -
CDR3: CASSLLGPAYEQYF
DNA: TGTGCCAGCAGTTTACTGGGGCCCGCCTACGAGCAGTACTTC

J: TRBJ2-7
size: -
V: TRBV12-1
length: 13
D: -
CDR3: CASSHWEGRRQYF
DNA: TGTGCCAGCAGCCATTGGGAGGGGCGGAGGCAGTACTTC

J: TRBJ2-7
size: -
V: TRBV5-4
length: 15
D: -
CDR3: CASSLAGVVGNEQYF
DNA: TGTGCCAGCAGCTTGGCTGGGGTAGTAGGGAACGAGCAGTACTTC

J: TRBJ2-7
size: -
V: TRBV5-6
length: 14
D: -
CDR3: CASSVRGYSYEQYF
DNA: TGTGCCAGCAGCGTTCGGGGATACTCCTACGAGCAGTACTTC

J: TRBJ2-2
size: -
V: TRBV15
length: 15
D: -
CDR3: CATSSWRGETGELFF
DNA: TGTGCCACCAGTTCATGGAGGGGCGAAACCGGGGAGCTGTTTTTT

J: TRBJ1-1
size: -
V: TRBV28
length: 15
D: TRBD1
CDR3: CASKEQGVVFTEAFF
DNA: TGTGCCAGCAAAGAACAGGGGGTAGTGTTCACTGAAGCTTTCTTT

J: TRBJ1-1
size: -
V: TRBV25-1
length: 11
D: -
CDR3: CASSEQVEAFF
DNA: TGTGCCAGCAGTGAACAAGTTGAAGCTTTCTTT

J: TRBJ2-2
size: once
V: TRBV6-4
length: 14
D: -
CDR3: CASSEFAGTGELFF
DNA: TGTGCCAGCAGTGAATTCGCGGGAACCGGGGAGCTGTTTTTT

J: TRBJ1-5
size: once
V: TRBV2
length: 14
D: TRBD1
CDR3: CASRGTGGHQPQHF
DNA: TGTGCCAGCAGGGGGACAGGGGGACATCAGCCCCAGCATTTT

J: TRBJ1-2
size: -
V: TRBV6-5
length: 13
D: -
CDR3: CASSYQGLKGYTF
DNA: TGTGCCAGCAGTTACCAGGGCCTGAAGGGCTACACCTTC

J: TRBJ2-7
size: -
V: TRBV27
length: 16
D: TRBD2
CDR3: CASSLGGLAGTGEQYF
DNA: TGTGCCAGCAGTTTGGGAGGACTAGCGGGAACTGGCGAGCAGTACTTC

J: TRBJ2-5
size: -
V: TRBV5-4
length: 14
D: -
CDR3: CASSLASLGETQYF
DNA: TGTGCCAGCAGCTTGGCCTCTCTCGGAGAGACCCAGTACTTC

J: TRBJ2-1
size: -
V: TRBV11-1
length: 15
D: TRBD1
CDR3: CASSYGQAEEYEQFF
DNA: TGTGCCAGCAGCTACGGACAGGCTGAGGAATATGAGCAGTTCTTC

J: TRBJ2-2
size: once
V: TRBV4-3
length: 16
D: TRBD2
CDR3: CASSQVIAGGTGELFF
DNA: TGCGCCAGCAGCCAAGTGATAGCGGGAGGCACCGGGGAGCTGTTTTTT

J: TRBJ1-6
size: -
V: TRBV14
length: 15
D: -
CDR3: CASSQGQNHNSPLHF
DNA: TGTGCCAGCAGCCAAGGACAGAATCATAATTCACCCCTCCACTTT

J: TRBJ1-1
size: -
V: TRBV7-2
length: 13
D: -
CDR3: CASSLGEGLGAIF
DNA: TGTGCCAGCAGCTTAGGGGAGGGGTTAGGGGCCATCTTT

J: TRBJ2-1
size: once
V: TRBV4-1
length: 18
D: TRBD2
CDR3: CASSQDPLASGGGYEQFF
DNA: TGCGCCAGCAGCCAAGACCCTCTGGCTAGCGGGGGGGGGTATGAGCAGTTCTTC

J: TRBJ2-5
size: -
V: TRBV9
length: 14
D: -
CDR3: CASSPEPERGTQYF
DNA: TGTGCCAGCAGCCCCGAACCCGAAAGGGGGACCCAGTACTTC

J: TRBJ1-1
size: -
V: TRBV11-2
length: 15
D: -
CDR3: CASSFVGGSAVEAFF
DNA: TGTGCCAGCAGCTTCGTTGGAGGAAGCGCGGTTGAAGCTTTCTTT

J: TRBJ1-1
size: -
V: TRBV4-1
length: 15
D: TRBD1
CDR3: CASSQDDRGGTEAFF
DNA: TGCGCCAGCAGCCAAGACGACAGGGGGGGCACTGAAGCTTTCTTT

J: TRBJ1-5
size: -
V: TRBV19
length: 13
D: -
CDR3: CASTKDAWQPQHF
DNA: TGTGCCAGTACCAAGGACGCTTGGCAGCCCCAGCATTTT

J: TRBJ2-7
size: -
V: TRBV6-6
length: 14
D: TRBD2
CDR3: CASSNRLAGYEQYF
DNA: TGTGCCAGCAGTAACCGGTTAGCGGGGTACGAGCAGTACTTC